This T cell receptor beta chain derives from a study of cytomegalovirus exposure and HLA in healthy donors. Overall study context: The study's early data release held around 85 million unique TCRs from HLA-typed donors.

Trimming cost V 3 bases and J 2 bases, with 11 bases left between them. Germline assignment: CDR1 MRHNA and CDR2 SNTAGT. This CDR3 spans 15 amino acids. Primers included in the PCR were 60 Vbeta and 13 Jbeta primers. The assay was immunoSEQ multiplex PCR, and TCRdb's table has in-frame clones only and misses some. In the table there are about 120,000 clones, 70% to 85% of which are singletons. V gene TRBV6-4 combines with J gene TRBJ2-1; D possibly corresponds to TRBD1 (6 bases). The material sequenced was PBMCs. The origin of this receptor is a human donor in good health. Written as DNA, the CDR3 is TGTGCCAGCAGTGATGGGTGGGGGCCCTACAATGAGCAGTTCTTC. Encoded protein: CASSDGWGPYNEQFF.